The 30 T cell receptor beta chains listed next were all sequenced from one sample in a study of identical twins. TCRdb analysed the 5' RACE reads with MiXCR anew, one entry per CDR3 protein. The table lists 450,000 or so distinct CDR3 sequences, more than 20% of them singletons. The same data also contributed to another study, on T cells expressing NK-cell markers.

Input material: CD4+ T cells sorted from blood. The receptors shown here come from a woman younger than 35 in good health.

The chain links TRBV2 to TRBJ2-3, with TRBD2 identical over 11 bases. J gave up 3 bases and V 6 bases, and 5 bases lay outside the gene matches. This CDR3 spans 15 amino acids. Germline assignment: CDR1 SNHLY and CDR2 FYNNEI. The CDR3: CASRDLAGGTDTQYF. In DNA form, the CDR3 reads TGTGCCAGCAGGGACCTAGCGGGAGGTACAGATACGCAGTATTTT.

The rearrangement links TRBV20-1 to TRBJ1-4; 9 bases align to TRBD1. Per germline, CDR1 DFQATT and CDR2 SNEGSKA (reference sequence). The CDR3 is 15 residues long. J gave up 8 bases and V 2 bases, and 9 bases lay outside the gene matches. Here the CDR3 reads CSARPVLDRGEKLFF. Written as DNA, the CDR3 is TGCAGTGCTAGACCGGTTTTGGACAGGGGCGAAAAACTGTTTTTT.

V gene TRBV10-3 combines with J gene TRBJ1-1; D remains unclear. The CDR3 loop spans 14 amino acids. From germline, CDR1 is ENHRY and CDR2 SYGVKD. V lost 0 bases and J 0 bases, leaving 5 bases between the germline ends. CDR3 DNA sequence: TGTGCCATCAGTGAGTCAACGTTGAACACTGAAGCTTTCTTT. Amino acids: CAISESTLNTEAFF.

This clonotype was seen a handful of times. The gene calls are TRBV12-3 or TRBV12-4 and TRBJ1-2, with no clear D. CDR3 length: 13 amino acids. Between the trimmed V and J ends, which lost 6 bases and 4 bases, there was a span of 12 bases. The CDR3 DNA reads TGTGCCAGCAGCAAACCGCCTGGCTATGGCTACACCTTC. Translating it yields CASSKPPGYGYTF.

This clonotype has more than one count but fewer than ten. The chain couples TRBV6-6 to TRBJ2-5, with D perhaps given as TRBD1 or TRBD2 (5 bases each). With 8 bases removed from V and 0 bases from J, the gap between germline ends came to 10 bases. Per germline, CDR1 MNHNY and CDR2 SVGAGI (reference sequence). The CDR3 extends over 13 amino acids. As DNA, the CDR3 is TGTGCCAGCGGGATGGGACACCAAGAGACCCAGTACTTC. Translation: CASGMGHQETQYF.

The rearrangement joins TRBV5-1 to TRBJ2-3; TRBD2 might be the D (5 bases). Trimming removed 4 bases from V and 2 bases from J, with 8 bases in between. The CDR3 runs 13 residues. Germline assignment: CDR1 SGHRS and CDR2 YFSETQ. The CDR3 sequence is CASSADYTDTQYF. In DNA form, the CDR3 reads TGCGCCAGCAGCGCAGACTACACAGATACGCAGTATTTT. Complete variable domain (other parts from reference TRBV5-1 and TRBJ2-3): KAGVTQTPRYLIKTRGQQVTLSCSPISGHRSVSWYQQTPGQGLQFLFEYFSETQRNKGNFPGRFSGRQFSNSRSEMNVSTLELGDSALYLCASSADYTDTQYFGPGTRLTVL.

This clonotype is a singleton in its sample. The chain carries TRBV28 and TRBJ2-7, with a weak D call TRBD2 (5 bases). Germline V gives CDR1 MDHEN, CDR2 SYDVKM. Trimming pared 8 bases from V and 6 bases from J, leaving 23 bases between. The CDR3 covers 15 residues. This CDR3 is CASGLGGWTDPEQYF. DNA of the CDR3: TGTGCCAGCGGGCTGGGCGGATGGACTGATCCCGAGCAGTACTTC. The whole variable domain, remainder taken from reference TRBV28 and TRBJ2-7, is DVKVTQSSRYLVKRTGEKVFLECVQDMDHENMFWYRQDPGLGLRLIYFSYDVKMKEKGDIPEGYSVSREKKERFSLILESASTNQTSMYLCASGLGGWTDPEQYFGPGTRLTVT.

A few counts support this clonotype. The chain carries TRBV21-1 and TRBJ1-1; TRBD1, as called in the table, went unchecked against the DNA. TRBV21-1 is termed a pseudogene. The CDR3 contains 15 residues. For the CDR3, the DNA is TGTGCCAGCAGCAAATCCAGCAGGGCGAACACTGAAGCTTTCTTT. It encodes CASSKSSRANTEAFF.

The CDR3 DNA reads as TGTGCCAGCAGTCAGGACAGGCATCAGCCCCAGCATTTT. Its protein product is CASSQDRHQPQHF. J is TRBJ1-5 and V is TRBV12-3 or TRBV12-4; 7 nucleotides agree with TRBD1. V lost 5 bases to trimming and J lost 5 bases; unmatched junction nucleotides: 3. This CDR3 region has 13 residues.

V gene TRBV7-9 combines with J gene TRBJ2-2; D may correspond to TRBD1 or TRBD2 (6 bases each). Germline V gene lookup returns CDR1 SEHNR and CDR2 FQNEAQ (reference sequence). This CDR3 comprises 15 residues. V lost 10 bases to trimming and J lost 1 base, with 16 bases between them. In DNA, the CDR3 is TGTGCCAAGGGGGGAGCCCTTTTGAACACCGGGGAGCTGTTTTTT. Translation gives CAKGGALLNTGELFF.

The rearrangement joins TRBV7-2 to TRBJ1-1, with D perhaps TRBD1 (5 bases). The germline V gene has CDR1 SGHTA and CDR2 FQGNSA. V dropped 2 bases and J dropped 2 bases, with 12 bases sitting between them. CDR3 length: 15 residues. CDR3 in DNA: TGTGCCAGCAGCTTATACATCGGGGGAAACACTGAAGCTTTCTTT. It translates to CASSLYIGGNTEAFF.

This clonotype has only a few counts. This chain uses TRBV6-5 with TRBJ2-7; maybe TRBD1 (5 bases). This CDR3 is built from 15 residues. Between the trimmed V and J ends, which lost 0 bases and 2 bases, there was a span of 11 bases. CDR1 is MNHEY and CDR2 is SVGAGI in the germline V gene. CDR3 region: CASSYSDRGTYEQYF. As DNA, the CDR3 is TGTGCCAGCAGTTACTCCGATAGGGGTACCTACGAGCAGTACTTC.

This chain uses TRBV14 with TRBJ2-6; TRBD2 is a possible D gene (5 bases). The CDR3 has 16 residues. V gave up 2 bases and J gave up 4 bases, with 12 bases separating them. Germline CDR1 and CDR2: SGHDN and FVKESK. In DNA, the CDR3 is TGTGCCAGCAGCCAATGGTTGGGAGTCGGGGCCAACGTCCTGACTTTC. Its protein is CASSQWLGVGANVLTF. The full variable domain, in which reference TRBV14 and TRBJ2-6 provide the parts outside the CDR3, is EAGVTQFPSHSVIEKGQTVTLRCDPISGHDNLYWYRRVMGKEIKFLLHFVKESKQDESGMPNNRFLAERTGGTYSTLKVQPAELEDSGVYFCASSQWLGVGANVLTFGAGSRLTVL.

The V gene is TRBV19, the J gene TRBJ1-1, with TRBD1 as a possible D gene (6 bases). Germline V CDR1 and CDR2: LNHDA, SQIVND (reference sequence). The V end lost 5 bases, the J end lost 5 bases, and 18 bases lay between the germline ends. The CDR3 totals 15 residues. The CDR3 loop reads CASSSRRGRETEAFF. The CDR3 DNA is TGTGCCAGTAGTTCCCGGCGGGGGCGAGAAACTGAAGCTTTCTTT.

V gene TRBV7-2 combines with J gene TRBJ2-1, with D unclear. The CDR3 is 15 residues long. The germline CDR1 and CDR2 sequences are SGHTA and FQGNSA. Trimming cost V 1 base and J 5 bases, with 12 bases left between them. The CDR3 is CASSLDQLGHNEQFF. Written as DNA, the CDR3 is TGTGCCAGCAGCTTAGATCAGCTAGGCCACAATGAGCAGTTCTTC.

J is TRBJ2-7 and V is TRBV20-1; D may be TRBD2 (5 bases). V lost 2 bases and J lost 6, with 14 bases in between. CDR3 length equals 13 residues. Germline CDR1 and CDR2: DFQATT and SNEGSKA (reference sequence). CDR3 DNA: TGCAGTGCTAGAATGTCACCGGGGAGCGAGCAGTACTTC. Translation: CSARMSPGSEQYF.

There are a few counts of this clonotype. The chain couples TRBV20-1 to TRBJ1-1; the match to TRBD1 covers 8 bases. After removal of 6 bases from V and 1 base from J, the junction contained 4 bases not matched to a gene. This CDR3 contains 13 residues. The germline V gene encodes CDR1 DFQATT and CDR2 SNEGSKA (reference sequence). The chain's CDR3 is CSAYGTGNTEAFF. As DNA, the CDR3 is TGCAGTGCCTATGGGACAGGGAACACTGAAGCTTTCTTT.

This chain uses TRBV11-2 with TRBJ2-2; a possible D gene is TRBD2 (5 bases). Deletions cut 0 bases from V and 4 bases from J, with 15 bases between. This CDR3 comprises 17 residues. Germline loops: CDR1 SGHAT, CDR2 FQNNGV. The DNA of the CDR3 is TGTGCCAGCAGCTTAGATTCTCCACTAGTTTCCACCGGGGAGCTGTTTTTT. Residues: CASSLDSPLVSTGELFF.

This chain links TRBV3-1 with TRBJ2-7, with D perhaps matching TRBD2 (7 bases). This CDR3 region has 18 residues. Germline V gene sequence: CDR1 LGHDT, CDR2 YNNKEL (reference sequence). Trimming shortened V by 11 bases and J by 7 bases, and 36 bases separated the two germline ends. The CDR3 nucleotides read TGTGCCTTCAGTCAGGGGTCCGAGGGGCGGGAGAAATTAAGGGAGCAGTACTTC. This sequence encodes CAFSQGSEGREKLREQYF.

This clonotype was seen only a few times. The chain joins TRBV20-1 to TRBJ1-1; weak D call: TRBD1 (5 bases). This CDR3 region has 14 residues. Trimming pared 2 bases from V and 3 bases from J, leaving 13 bases between. Germline V CDR1 and CDR2: DFQATT, SNEGSKA (reference sequence). The CDR3 here is CSARLQGPYTEAFF. Here the CDR3 DNA reads TGCAGTGCTAGATTGCAGGGCCCTTACACTGAAGCTTTCTTT.

The V and J genes are TRBV12-5 and TRBJ2-5; D ambiguous. CDR1 LGHNT and CDR2 FRNRAP come from the germline V gene. The CDR3 has 16 amino acids. The V and J ends lost 2 bases and 0 bases respectively, with 13 bases between them. Here the CDR3 reads CASGLHAENNQETQYF. The CDR3 DNA sequence: TGTGCTAGTGGTTTGCATGCGGAAAACAACCAAGAGACCCAGTACTTC.

The chain has TRBV7-9 and TRBJ2-7, with D tentatively TRBD1 or TRBD2 (7 bases each). Germline loops: CDR1 SEHNR, CDR2 FQNEAQ (reference sequence). The CDR3 length is 15 residues. V dropped 5 bases and J dropped 0 bases, with 14 bases sitting between them. CDR3 sequence: CASSPGGAGSYEQYF. The CDR3 DNA reads as TGTGCCAGCAGCCCAGGGGGGGCCGGCTCCTACGAGCAGTACTTC.

V is TRBV12-3 or TRBV12-4 and J is TRBJ2-7; unclear D gene. The CDR3 runs 14 residues. Deletions cut 3 bases from V and 2 bases from J, with 11 bases between. The CDR3 reads CASSFSRPPYEQYF. The DNA for the CDR3 is TGTGCCAGCAGTTTCAGCCGGCCCCCCTACGAGCAGTACTTC.

This clonotype was observed a few times. The gene calls are TRBV12-3 or TRBV12-4 and TRBJ2-7; possibly TRBD1 or TRBD2 for D (5 bases each). The CDR3 contains 17 residues. The germline V and J ends were trimmed by 5 bases and 0 bases, with 20 bases remaining between them. The CDR3 is CASSPPADTYHSYEQYF. In DNA form, the CDR3 reads TGTGCCAGCAGTCCCCCAGCGGACACTTACCACTCCTACGAGCAGTACTTC.

The chain couples TRBV20-1 to TRBJ2-1; the match to TRBD2 covers 8 bases. The CDR3 is 16 amino acids. The V segment lost 0 bases and the J segment 2 bases; nucleotides outside the gene matches: 6. CDR1 and CDR2 (germline): DFQATT, SNEGSKA (reference sequence). This CDR3 is CSARDPGGAAYNEQFF. CDR3 nucleotide sequence: TGCAGTGCTAGAGACCCGGGGGGGGCGGCCTACAATGAGCAGTTCTTC.

Written as DNA, the CDR3 is TGTGCCAGCACCCTCCAGGGGGCCATGGCAAAACTGTTTTTT. Translated: CASTLQGAMAKLFF. The rearrangement links TRBV5-6 to TRBJ1-4; 8 bases agree with TRBD1. This CDR3 region has 14 residues. The junction had 11 bases not matched to a gene; V was cut back by 6 bases and J by 10 bases. CDR1 and CDR2 (germline): SGHDT, YYEEEE.

The chain recombines TRBV6-2 or TRBV6-3 with TRBJ2-7; 8 bases match TRBD2. Germline CDR1 reads MNHEY; CDR2 reads SVGEGT. This CDR3 has 13 amino acids. Trimming at V came to 6 bases and at J to 6 bases, leaving 7 bases not matched to a gene. In nucleotides, the CDR3 is TGTGCCAGCAGGCTCGGGGGGGAAGGCGAGCAGTACTTC. Residues: CASRLGGEGEQYF.

This clonotype has just a few counts. This chain joins TRBV5-1 and TRBJ2-3; D may be TRBD1 (6 bases). The V end lost 9 bases, the J end lost 0 bases, and 17 bases lay between the germline ends. The CDR3 spans 15 residues. Germline CDR1 is SGHRS and CDR2 is YFSETQ. CDR3 sequence reads: CATARQDISTDTQYF. Written as DNA, the CDR3 is TGCGCCACCGCAAGACAGGATATTAGCACAGATACGCAGTATTTT.

This clonotype was counted between two and nine times. The chain employs TRBV5-1 and TRBJ2-3, with D perhaps matching TRBD2 (5 bases). V lost 0 bases, J lost 0 bases, and 11 bases lay in between. The germline V gene encodes CDR1 SGHRS and CDR2 YFSETQ. CDR3 length equals 16 residues. The CDR3 DNA reads TGCGCCAGCAGCTTGGCTCGGGGAGCGAGCACAGATACGCAGTATTTT. The encoded protein is CASSLARGASTDTQYF.

This chain joins TRBV20-1 and TRBJ2-5; D remains unclear. Germline V gene sequence: CDR1 DFQATT, CDR2 SNEGSKA (reference sequence). This CDR3 has 12 amino acids. Trimming pared 3 bases from V and 1 base from J, leaving 6 bases between. CDR3 nucleotides: TGCAGTGCTAGGGAAGGCCAAGAGACCCAGTACTTC. The encoded protein is CSAREGQETQYF.